The T cell receptor (beta chain) described here comes from a study of blood T cell repertoires in COVID-19. The data were produced by immunoSEQ multiplex PCR, yet TCRdb's version contains in-frame clones alone and is incomplete. The table records about 300,000 clones, over 85% of them present only once. From germline, CDR1 is LNHNV and CDR2 YYDKDF (reference sequence). After removal of 1 base from V and 4 bases from J, the junction contained 7 bases not matched to a gene. The CDR3 runs 15 residues. The chain couples TRBV15 to TRBJ2-7, with 7 bases identical to TRBD1. Sequencing was performed on peripheral blood. The receptor was derived from a woman in her twenties or thirties with COVID-19, enrolled during active disease. The CDR3 nucleotides are TGTGCCACCAGCAGAGGCGTACAGGGGTCATACGAGCAGTACGTC. Translating gives CATSRGVQGSYEQYV.